This TCR beta chain was captured by sequencing in a study of T cell repertoires in cytomegalovirus infection. Study-level information: Indications of both CMV infection and matching HLA type were provided by public TCR beta signatures.

The study, taken as a whole, reports: Frequencies of public TCR beta families were cumulated, and this identified carriers of CMV plus the relevant HLA. HLA-C-restricted CMV-specific TCR beta clonotypes were dominant in the ex vivo response.

TCRdb reprocessed the reads with MiXCR, giving one entry per CDR3 protein. This table has 150,000 to 200,000 distinct CDR3 sequences, roughly 21% appearing once. Trimming removed 1 base at V and 4 bases at J, with 23 bases between. The CDR3 runs 18 residues. CDR1 and CDR2 from the germline V gene are SGHDT and YYEEEE. On this clonotype itself: Its matching antigen is unknown.

The material sequenced was CD8+ T cells from cultured PBMCs, taken from culture after CMV antigen stimulation. This TCR came from a human donor in good health (CMV status not recorded). Some clones in this sample may be carry-over from other donors' samples. The chain joins TRBV5-6 to TRBJ1-2, with a possible D match to TRBD1 (5 bases). The DNA of the CDR3 is TGTGCCAGCAGCTTGCAAATTGCCGGACACCTTTTCCCCTATGGCTACACCTTC. Amino acid sequence: CASSLQIAGHLFPYGYTF.